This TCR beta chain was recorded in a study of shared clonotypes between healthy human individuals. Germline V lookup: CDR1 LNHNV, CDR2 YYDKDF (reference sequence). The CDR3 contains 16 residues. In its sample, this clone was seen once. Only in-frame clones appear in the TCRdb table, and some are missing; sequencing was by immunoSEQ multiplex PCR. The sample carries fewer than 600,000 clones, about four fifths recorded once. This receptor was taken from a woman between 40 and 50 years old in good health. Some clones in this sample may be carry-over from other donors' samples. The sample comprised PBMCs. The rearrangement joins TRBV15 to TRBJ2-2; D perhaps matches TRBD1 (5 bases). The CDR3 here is CASTKWTSANTGELFF. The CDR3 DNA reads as TGTGCGTCAACCAAATGGACATCTGCGAACACCGGGGAGCTGTTTTTT.